This TCR beta chain was documented in a study of Graves' ophthalmopathy and Graves' hyperthyroidism. Turning to the study itself: By definition, stable hyperthyroidism involved no ophthalmopathy within 18 months of follow-up. Whole-study findings and limits: A model of 13 signatures distinguished ophthalmopathy from stable hyperthyroidism at approximately 90% sensitivity and 70% to 84% specificity. Most thyroid-expanded clonotypes exceeding 0.001 frequency were also found in blood.

Amplified material comprised TCR beta CDR3 regions derived from RNA transcripts. RT-PCR with HTBI primers came first, then second-round multiplex PCR. TCRdb re-called the multiplex PCR reads with MiXCR, one entry per CDR3 protein. The sample yields approximately 540,000 distinct CDR3 sequences, under 45% seen once. The sample holds many counts of this clonotype. The antigen remains unidentified. The CDR3 is made up of 14 amino acids. V lost 4 bases to trimming and J lost 5 bases; unmatched junction nucleotides: 7. Germline V gene data show CDR1 as LGHDT and CDR2 as YNNKEL (reference sequence). Sequencing was performed on peripheral blood or thyroid tissue (not recorded which). The receptor's source is an adult man with Graves' hyperthyroidism. The rearrangement uses TRBV3-1 and TRBJ2-5; 7 bases map to TRBD1. CDR3 coding DNA: TGTGCCAGCAGCCGACAGGGCCTACGGGAGACCCAGTACTTC. This codes for CASSRQGLRETQYF.